The 26 T cell receptor beta chains reported below all come from one sample, sequenced in a study of T cell responses to AZD1222 COVID-19 vaccine. Repertoires were generated with immunoSEQ multiplex PCR, while TCRdb's copy carries only in-frame clones and drops some. The sample shows 95,000 to 150,000 clones, 70% to 90% of them seen only once. The specimen comprised peripheral blood, sampled on day 0 of AZD1222 vaccination. All receptors derive from an adult in good health.

In its sample, this clone was seen a few times. This chain connects TRBV2 to TRBJ1-2; possibly TRBD1 for D (6 bases). This CDR3 spans 14 amino acids. Germline CDR1 is SNHLY and CDR2 is FYNNEI. The V end lost 7 bases, the J end lost 2 bases, and 14 bases lay between the germline ends. CDR3 nucleotides: TGTGCCAGCATCCGGGACACCAAAAACTATGGCTACACCTTC. Its translation: CASIRDTKNYGYTF.

V gene TRBV19 combines with J gene TRBJ1-1; D might be TRBD1 (6 bases). The CDR3 has 14 residues. The ends were cut back, 2 bases at V and 0 bases at J, with 7 bases in the middle. The germline V gene encodes CDR1 LNHDA and CDR2 SQIVND (reference sequence). The CDR3 DNA sequence: TGTGCCAGTAGTATAACAGGGATGAACACTGAAGCTTTCTTT. This sequence encodes CASSITGMNTEAFF.

The CDR3 DNA is TGTGCCAGTAGTCCGTCCGAGAGGACTAATGAAAAACTGTTTTTT. This sequence encodes CASSPSERTNEKLFF. The chain combines TRBV19 with TRBJ1-4; no clear D. The CDR3 has 15 amino acids. CDR1 and CDR2 from the germline V gene are LNHDA and SQIVND (reference sequence). V lost 5 bases and J 2 bases, leaving 12 bases between the germline ends.

In this sample, this clone turned up once. V gene TRBV28 combines with J gene TRBJ2-1, with a possible D match to TRBD1 (6 bases). CDR3 size: 11 residues. V gave up 11 bases and J gave up 9 bases, with 14 bases separating them. The germline V gene has CDR1 MDHEN and CDR2 SYDVKM. The CDR3 protein is CAVQGLFEQFF. The CDR3 region has the DNA TGTGCCGTACAGGGATTATTTGAGCAGTTCTTC.

CDR3 sequence reads: CASTPGMGEPGELFF. CDR3 nucleotide sequence: TGTGCCAGTACCCCGGGAATGGGGGAGCCCGGGGAGCTGTTTTTT. The genes are TRBV19 and TRBJ2-2; D may correspond to TRBD1 or TRBD2 (5 bases each). Trimming removed 7 bases from V and 6 bases from J, with 18 bases in between. The CDR3 sequence is 15 residues long. Germline V lookup: CDR1 LNHDA, CDR2 SQIVND (reference sequence).

This clone appeared a few times. CDR3 nucleotides: TGTGCCAGCAGCCAAGTGGGCCTTATCTATGGCTACACCTTC. It translates to CASSQVGLIYGYTF. The rearrangement links TRBV14 to TRBJ1-2, with D unresolved. The CDR3 loop spans 14 amino acids. Trimming left V 1 base short and J 4 bases short, with 10 bases between. The V gene's germline CDR1 is SGHDN and CDR2 FVKESK.

V is TRBV7-9 and J is TRBJ2-7, with D uncertain. CDR1 is SEHNR and CDR2 is FQNEAQ in the germline V gene (reference sequence). This CDR3 is built from 12 residues. Trimming pared 3 bases from V and 6 bases from J, leaving 9 bases between. The CDR3 loop is CASSFRSSEQYF. In nucleotides, the CDR3 is TGTGCCAGCAGCTTTAGGTCTAGCGAGCAGTACTTC.

The V and J genes are TRBV2 and TRBJ2-6; a possible D gene is TRBD2 (6 bases). Deletions cut 11 bases from V and 1 base from J, with 12 bases between. Germline CDR1 and CDR2: SNHLY and FYNNEI. The CDR3 totals 14 residues. The CDR3 DNA follows: TGTGCCTCCCAGCGGGTGTCTGGGGCCAACGTCCTGACTTTC. Encoded protein: CASQRVSGANVLTF.

This clone was seen a few times. The V gene is TRBV29-1, the J gene TRBJ2-1; 7 bases map to TRBD1. V dropped 4 bases and J dropped 2; count of bases not matched to a gene: 5. Germline V gives CDR1 SQVTM, CDR2 ANQGSEA. This CDR3 contains 14 residues. The CDR3 DNA reads TGCAGCGTTGCTAGGACAGGTGCCTACAATGAGCAGTTCTTC. It specifies CSVARTGAYNEQFF.

This chain links TRBV9 with TRBJ1-2; possibly TRBD1 for D (5 bases). Trimming took 4 bases from V and 8 from J, leaving 15 bases between them. Germline assignment: CDR1 SGDLS and CDR2 YYNGEE. This CDR3 comprises 13 residues. CDR3 in amino acids: CASSLAGGYGYTF. CDR3 nucleotides: TGTGCCAGCAGCCTTGCGGGGGGGTACGGCTACACCTTC.

This rearrangement joins TRBV30 to TRBJ2-7, with D perhaps TRBD2 (6 bases). The CDR3 contains 14 residues. The germline V gene encodes CDR1 GTSNPN and CDR2 SVGIG (reference sequence). Trimming took off 2 bases at V and 2 bases at J, with 13 bases between the two ends. CDR3 amino acids: CAWSPWDFTYEQYF. CDR3 DNA sequence: TGTGCCTGGAGTCCGTGGGACTTTACCTACGAGCAGTACTTC.

CDR3 bases: TGTGCCATCAGGGCCTCGAGCTCTGGAAACACCATATATTTT. Residues: CAIRASSSGNTIYF. V gene TRBV10-3 combines with J gene TRBJ1-3; D is ambiguous. The CDR3 covers 14 residues. Germline CDR1 ENHRY, CDR2 SYGVKD. Trimming shortened V by 6 bases and J by 0 bases, and 9 bases separated the two germline ends.

The CDR3 sequence is CASKGLAPSYNEQFF. Written as DNA, the CDR3 is TGTGCCAGTAAGGGGCTAGCGCCATCCTACAATGAGCAGTTCTTC. The V call is TRBV19, the J call TRBJ2-1; D may be TRBD2 (6 bases). Looked up from germline, CDR1 is LNHDA and CDR2 is SQIVND (reference sequence). The V end lost 7 bases, the J end lost 1 base, and 14 bases lay between the germline ends. The CDR3 is 15 amino acids.

Concerning this clone itself: Mismatch with germline at one junction end may stem from a read error. This chain connects TRBV7-9 to TRBJ2-7, with 10 bases matching TRBD2. The CDR3 sequence is 12 residues long. Germline loops: CDR1 SEHNR, CDR2 FQNEAQ (reference sequence). In nucleotides, the CDR3 is TGTGCCAGCAGCTTATTTTCCGGGACTAGCGTCTTC. This gives the protein CASSLFSGTSVF.

This chain uses TRBV28 with TRBJ1-3; D is perhaps TRBD1 (5 bases). Germline-derived CDR1 and CDR2 are MDHEN and SYDVKM. The CDR3 is made up of 15 amino acids. Trimming left V 5 bases short and J 8 bases short, with 19 bases between. The CDR3 DNA is TGTGCCAGCAGTGCCGGGACTTCCTATACGGACACCATATATTTT. It translates to CASSAGTSYTDTIYF.

CDR3 nucleotides: TGTGCCAGCAGCGCGGGACTAGCGCGTGGGGCCAACGTCCTGACTTTC. Protein product: CASSAGLARGANVLTF. V and J are TRBV9 and TRBJ2-6; 10 nucleotides align to TRBD2. The J segment lost 3 bases and the V segment lost 3 bases, leaving 3 bases of the junction unmatched. The CDR3 is 16 residues long. Germline V lookup: CDR1 SGDLS, CDR2 YYNGEE.

The V and J genes are TRBV28 and TRBJ2-4; D possibly matches TRBD1 or TRBD2 (5 bases each). Germline lookup yields CDR1 MDHEN and CDR2 SYDVKM. CDR3 length equals 17 residues. The V end lost 2 bases, the J end lost 0 bases, and 14 bases lay between the germline ends. The CDR3 DNA sequence: TGTGCCAGCAGTTTAGCCCGGGGACCAGTAGCCAAAAACATTCAGTACTTC. Protein sequence: CASSLARGPVAKNIQYF.

The chain employs TRBV30 and TRBJ1-1; possible D gene TRBD1, 5 bases. The CDR3 runs to 14 residues. Germline V gene data show CDR1 as GTSNPN and CDR2 as SVGIG (reference sequence). V shed 3 bases and J shed 6 bases, with 17 bases lying between them. This chain's CDR3 is CAWRGQGRFPEAFF. The CDR3 DNA reads as TGTGCCTGGAGAGGGCAGGGAAGATTCCCTGAAGCTTTCTTT. Together with reference TRBV30 and TRBJ1-1, the CDR3 gives the full variable domain: SQTIHQWPATLVQPVGSPLSLECTVEGTSNPNLYWYRQAAGRGLQLLFYSVGIGQISSEVPQNLSASRPQDRQFILSSKKLLLSDSGFYLCAWRGQGRFPEAFFGQGTRLTVV.

The chain employs TRBV29-1 and TRBJ1-3; D uncertain. The germline CDR1 and CDR2 sequences are SQVTM and ANQGSEA. The CDR3 totals 15 residues. Trimming took off 0 bases at V and 0 bases at J, with 9 bases between the two ends. CDR3 bases: TGCAGCGTTGAAGACCCCAGGCTCTCTGGAAACACCATATATTTT. Translated, it gives CSVEDPRLSGNTIYF.

The V gene is TRBV14, the J gene TRBJ1-1; D remains ambiguous. Looked up from germline, CDR1 is SGHDN and CDR2 is FVKESK. The CDR3 covers 11 residues. Between the trimmed V and J ends, which lost 1 base and 4 bases, there was a span of 1 base. The CDR3 nucleotides read TGTGCCAGCAGCCAAGCCACTGAAGCTTTCTTT. Its translation: CASSQATEAFF.

V and J are TRBV24-1 and TRBJ1-2, with no clear D. This CDR3 contains 11 residues. V lost 3 bases and J lost 2, with 0 bases in between. Germline CDR1 is KGHDR and CDR2 is SFDVKD. The CDR3 region has the DNA TGTGCCACCAGTGATAACTATGGCTACACCTTC. Translation gives CATSDNYGYTF.

The chain has TRBV5-1 and TRBJ2-1; TRBD2 agrees at 7 bases. With V trimmed by 4 bases and J by 4 bases, 5 bases remained unmatched. The CDR3 is 14 residues long. Germline CDR1 reads SGHRS; CDR2 reads YFSETQ. CDR3 coding DNA: TGCGCCAGCAGCCTGGGGGGGAGTTACAATGAGCAGTTCTTC. Translated, it gives CASSLGGSYNEQFF.

Only a few counts were recorded for this clone. The genes are TRBV11-2 and TRBJ2-3; D is perhaps TRBD1 (5 bases). Per the germline V gene, CDR1 is SGHAT and CDR2 is FQNNGV. The V and J ends lost 3 bases and 3 bases respectively, with 10 bases between them. This CDR3 contains 14 residues. CDR3: CASSFNRLTDTQYF. DNA for the CDR3: TGTGCCAGCAGCTTCAACAGGTTAACAGATACGCAGTATTTT.

Only one count was recorded for this clone. The V gene is TRBV28, the J gene TRBJ1-4; TRBD1 is a possible D gene (5 bases). Germline CDR1 is MDHEN and CDR2 is SYDVKM. The germline V and J ends were trimmed by 7 bases and 7 bases, with 28 bases remaining between them. This CDR3 region has 18 residues. The chain's CDR3 is CASTPWGRAEGFGEKLFF. The CDR3 bases are TGTGCCAGCACTCCTTGGGGCAGGGCCGAGGGTTTTGGTGAAAAACTGTTTTTT.

This chain joins TRBV3-1 (or the pseudogene TRBV3-2) and TRBJ2-7; 7 bases match TRBD1. V was clipped by 4 bases and J by 0 bases; unmatched bases: 12. The germline V gene encodes CDR1 LGHDT and CDR2 YNNKEL (reference sequence). The CDR3 totals 17 residues. This CDR3 is CASSPIHRGLRSYEQYF. The CDR3 nucleotides read TGTGCCAGCAGCCCGATCCACAGGGGCCTCCGCTCCTACGAGCAGTACTTC.

The V gene is TRBV21-1, the J gene TRBJ2-1; whether TRBD2, the table's D call, matches the DNA was not checked. TRBV21-1 has pseudogene status. This CDR3 has 15 amino acids. CDR3 coding DNA: TGTGCCAGCAGCAAAGAGGGAGGCCAGGTCGGGGAGCAGTTCTTC. Translation gives CASSKEGGQVGEQFF.